This TCR beta chain stems from a study of T-cell reconstitution after alpha-beta-depleted transplantation in children. V lost 5 bases, J lost 4 bases, and 18 bases lay in between. The CDR3 loop spans 16 amino acids. Unique molecular identifiers were used in preparing the TCRbeta library. TCRdb re-derived calls from the PCR reads in MiXCR, one entry per CDR3 protein. The data contain some 350,000 distinct CDR3 sequences, around 10% of them singletons. The clonotype was recovered from a human donor who donated a stem cell graft to a child with acute lymphoblastic leukemia. This specimen was PBMCs from the stem cell graft donor, taken from the stem cell graft. This chain connects TRBV12-3 or TRBV12-4 to TRBJ2-1, with D possibly called TRBD1 or TRBD2 (5 bases each). The CDR3 DNA reads as TGTGCCAGCAGTCCCAGTCGGCTAGCAGGGTACAATGAGCAGTTCTTC. It yields the protein CASSPSRLAGYNEQFF.